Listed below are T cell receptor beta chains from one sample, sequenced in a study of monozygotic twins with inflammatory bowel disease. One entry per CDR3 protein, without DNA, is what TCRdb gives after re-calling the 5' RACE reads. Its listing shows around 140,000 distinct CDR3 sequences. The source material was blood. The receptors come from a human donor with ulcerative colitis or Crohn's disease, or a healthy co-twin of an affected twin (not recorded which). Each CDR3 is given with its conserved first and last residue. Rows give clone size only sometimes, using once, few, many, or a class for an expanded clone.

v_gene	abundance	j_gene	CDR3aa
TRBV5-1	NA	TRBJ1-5	CASSLAGWQPQHF
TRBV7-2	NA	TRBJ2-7	CASSSTSGSYEQYF
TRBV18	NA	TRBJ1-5	CASSPDRGQGQPQHF
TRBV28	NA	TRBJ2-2	CASSFTGRLNTGELFF
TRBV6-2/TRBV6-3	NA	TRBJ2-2	CASSWDTNTGELFF
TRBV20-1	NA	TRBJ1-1	CSAREGGGHTEAFF
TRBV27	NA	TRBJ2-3	CASSPPPRTSGTGAGGTQYF
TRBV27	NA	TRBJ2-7	CASSFKATYEQYF
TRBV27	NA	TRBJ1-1	CASSLLSGARTEAFF
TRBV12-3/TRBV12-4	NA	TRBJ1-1	CASSPQGPPNTEAFF
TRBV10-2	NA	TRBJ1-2	CASSESGTGKGANYGYTF
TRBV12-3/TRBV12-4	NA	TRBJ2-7	CASRPPGLAGDEQYF
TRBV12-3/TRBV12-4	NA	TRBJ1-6	CASTSTPGLSGNSPLHF
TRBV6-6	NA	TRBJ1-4	CASSGTGTALSF
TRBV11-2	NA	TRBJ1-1	CASRKEARVKHTEAFF
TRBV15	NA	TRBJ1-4	CATSKEQKTNEKLFF
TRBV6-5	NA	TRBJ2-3	CASKGGGAHTQYF
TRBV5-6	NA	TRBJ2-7	CASSFTVRAYEQYF
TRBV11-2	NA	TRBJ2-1	CASSLTGRLYNEQFF
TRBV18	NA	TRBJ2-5	CASSHLTSGIEETQYF
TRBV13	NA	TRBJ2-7	CASSSLGTAAGEQYF
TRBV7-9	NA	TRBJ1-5	CASSLAGQLSNQPQHF
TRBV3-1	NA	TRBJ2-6	CASSPLTGVWAAGANVLTF
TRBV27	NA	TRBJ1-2	CASSFQGALVNGYTF
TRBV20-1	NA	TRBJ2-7	CSARQVSYEQYF
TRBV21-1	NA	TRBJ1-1	CASSISGLSTEAFF
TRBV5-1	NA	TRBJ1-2	CASSTLDVDYGYTF
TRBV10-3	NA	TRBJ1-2	CAISGEVYGYTF
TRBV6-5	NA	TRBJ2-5	CASSRGTGETQYF
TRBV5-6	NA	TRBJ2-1	CASSLGTSGSNEQFF
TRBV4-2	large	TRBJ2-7	CASSQVGGGLAGAYEQYF
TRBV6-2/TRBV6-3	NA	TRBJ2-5	CASGANQETQYF
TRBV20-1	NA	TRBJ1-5	CSARRLRERSYSNQRQHF
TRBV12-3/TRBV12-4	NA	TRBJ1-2	CASSTVRSYGYTF
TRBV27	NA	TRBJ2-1	CATGAQGALSSYNEQFF
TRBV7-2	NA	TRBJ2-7	CASSLTRSGEQYF
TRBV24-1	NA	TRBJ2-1	CATSERGPYNEQFF
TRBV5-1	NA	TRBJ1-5	CASSRDSNQPQHF
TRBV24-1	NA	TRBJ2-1	CATSDTHGRGSYNEQFF
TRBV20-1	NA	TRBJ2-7	CSAAGTSVTGEQYF
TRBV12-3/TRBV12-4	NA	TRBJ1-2	CASKQGAGGYTF
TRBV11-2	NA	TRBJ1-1	CASSSRQGDTEAFF
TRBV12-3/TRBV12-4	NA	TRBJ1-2	CASRPTGTYGYTF
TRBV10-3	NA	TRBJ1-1	CAISDMNTEAFF
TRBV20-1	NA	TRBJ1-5	CSARGPEPQHF
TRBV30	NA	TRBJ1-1	CAWSMWGENTEAFF
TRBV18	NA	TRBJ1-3	CASNQINGRSGNTIYF
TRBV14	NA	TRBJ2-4	CASSLGAGVAKNIQYF
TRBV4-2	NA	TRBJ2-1	CASSQGRAGGGEQFF
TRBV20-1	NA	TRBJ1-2	CSATGQGYGYTF
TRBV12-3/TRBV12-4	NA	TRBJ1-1	CASSLWTGRAFF
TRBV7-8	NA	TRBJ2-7	CASSLLTSGREKYF
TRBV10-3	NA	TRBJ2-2	CAINPGSANTGELFF
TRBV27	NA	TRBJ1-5	CASSLGSGSSDQPQHF
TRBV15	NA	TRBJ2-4	CATQRGLTAKNIQYF